The sequence of this TCR beta chain was determined in a study of early T cells in non-severe SARS-CoV-2 infection. On the study more broadly: RNA in bulk from unsorted whole blood was sequenced, and chains were unpaired. Whole-study results and caveats: The matching step, a VDJdb search, favored anti-spike CD8 responses and missed private and CD4 specificities.

The TCR library protocol was used to attach unique molecular identifiers. These identifiers were attached to individual cDNA molecules. One entry per CDR3 protein results from TCRdb running MiXCR on the 5' RACE reads. The sample comprises 85,000 to 90,000 distinct CDR3 sequences, approximately 15% of which are singletons, and roughly 6.4% rests with the top ten. CDR1 and CDR2 (germline): SGHRS, YFSETQ. There are 13 residues in the CDR3. J gave up 10 bases and V 3 bases, and 7 bases lay outside the gene matches. For this clonotype: The antigen is undetermined.

The sequenced sample was whole blood. This clonotype was obtained from an adult who was a healthcare worker with PCR-confirmed SARS-CoV-2 infection or an uninfected control (not recorded which). The chain uses TRBV5-1 and TRBJ2-1, with TRBD2 matching 7 bases. In nucleotides, the CDR3 is TGCGCCAGCAGCTCCTCTCGAGCGGGAGAGCAGTTCTTC. As protein: CASSSSRAGEQFF.